This T cell receptor (gamma chain) was documented in a study of intestinal T cells in coeliac disease. V shed 8 bases, J shed 10 bases, and the junction held 12 bases outside the gene matches. The CDR3 consists of 12 residues. Study-level findings and limits: With TRG, 90% to 95% of biopsies (about 95% of the 54) were classified correctly.

As for this clone: No antigen is known for it.

Each case's genomic DNA was extracted from ten roughly 5.1-µm formalin-fixed paraffin-embedded scrolls. Using 200 to 250 ng of biopsy DNA, TRG was amplified with LymphoTrack primers. TCRdb fed the multiplex PCR reads to CATT. The sample has approximately 530 gamma-chain clones, roughly 48% seen once. The rearrangement links TRGV10 to TRGJ1 or TRGJ2. TRGV10 is an ORF for which the function is uncertain. This TCR was sampled from a human donor who served as a control with a normal duodenal biopsy, not a healthy volunteer. Material for sequencing was a duodenal biopsy. CDR3 DNA: TGTGCTGCGTGGGGTCTTATTATGAAGAAACTCTTT. It is translated as CAAWGLIMKKLF.